Listed below are T cell receptor beta chains from one sample, sequenced in a study of blood T cell repertoires in COVID-19. The protocol was immunoSEQ multiplex PCR, while the TCRdb copy is restricted to in-frame clones and leaves out a portion. The table lists about 250,000 clones, around nine tenths of them singletons. Source material: PBMCs or T cells enriched from blood (not recorded which). The source is a woman aged 40 to 50 who had been exposed to COVID-19. The CDR3 runs from the conserved cysteine through the conserved F or W. A D gene is named only where the DNA matches it firmly.

v_gene: TRBV9
d_gene: TRBD1
CDR3aa: CASSASTTRGTGVSPLHF

v_gene: TRBV16
d_gene: .
CDR3aa: CASSRTGKEFYEQYF

v_gene: TRBV7-2
d_gene: .
CDR3aa: CASSLVNTDTQYF

v_gene: TRBV4-1
d_gene: .
CDR3aa: CASSKALGSYGYTF

v_gene: TRBV19
d_gene: TRBD2
CDR3aa: CASSFRGRLKLAKNIQYF

v_gene: TRBV4-1
d_gene: TRBD1
CDR3aa: CASSQTWAGGEAFF

v_gene: TRBV4-3
d_gene: TRBD2
CDR3aa: CASSLREGTDTQYF

v_gene: TRBV10-1
d_gene: .
CDR3aa: CASGGTIPSEKLFF

v_gene: TRBV28
d_gene: TRBD2
CDR3aa: CASQTSGDEQYF

v_gene: TRBV7-9
d_gene: TRBD1
CDR3aa: CASSLSGQGVNVDEQFF

v_gene: TRBV28
d_gene: TRBD1
CDR3aa: CASKVGQGGYYGYTF

v_gene: TRBV7-6
d_gene: .
CDR3aa: CASSLVGTMQNTEAFF

v_gene: TRBV19
d_gene: .
CDR3aa: CASSIEGLGLYSPLHF

v_gene: TRBV7-9
d_gene: TRBD1
CDR3aa: CASSVLMTGETQYF

v_gene: TRBV28
d_gene: TRBD2
CDR3aa: CASTMGGSGVETQYF

v_gene: TRBV19
d_gene: TRBD1
CDR3aa: CASSRGDRVGNEQFF

v_gene: TRBV4-3
d_gene: .
CDR3aa: CASSTQTGDTGELFF

v_gene: TRBV7-3
d_gene: TRBD1
CDR3aa: CASSPTGLVAFF

v_gene: TRBV14
d_gene: .
CDR3aa: CASSQGLSRNTEAFF

v_gene: TRBV29-1
d_gene: .
CDR3aa: CSVEDPVPGAEAFF

v_gene: TRBV13
d_gene: .
CDR3aa: CASSLRRTEAFF

v_gene: TRBV4-3
d_gene: .
CDR3aa: CASSQVGAGYSSGNTIYF

v_gene: TRBV4-1
d_gene: TRBD2
CDR3aa: CASSQDTSGGDEQFF

v_gene: TRBV2
d_gene: TRBD1
CDR3aa: CASTRGQGGGDTEAFF

v_gene: TRBV7-8
d_gene: .
CDR3aa: CASSAARVGGSPLHF

v_gene: TRBV27
d_gene: TRBD1
CDR3aa: CASSPYSPGQGATGNTIYF

v_gene: TRBV5-4
d_gene: TRBD2
CDR3aa: CASTPQRGGFETQYF

v_gene: TRBV21-1
d_gene: .
CDR3aa: CASSNCGDRVYFNTGELFF

v_gene: TRBV5-1
d_gene: .
CDR3aa: CASSLKTESYEQYF

v_gene: TRBV7-2
d_gene: .
CDR3aa: CASSGRGYNYGYTF

v_gene: TRBV24-1
d_gene: TRBD2
CDR3aa: CATSDPGVAGGGNEQFF

v_gene: TRBV6-5
d_gene: .
CDR3aa: CASSYRTAYNSPLHF

v_gene: TRBV7-4
d_gene: TRBD2
CDR3aa: CASSLEGRAPFIKETQYF

v_gene: TRBV28
d_gene: .
CDR3aa: CASSFYAALSDGYTF

v_gene: TRBV7-2
d_gene: .
CDR3aa: CASSDYTNNEQFF

v_gene: TRBV21-1
d_gene: .
CDR3aa: CASSIRLNEQFF

v_gene: TRBV7-2
d_gene: .
CDR3aa: CASSLRLPTGELFF

v_gene: TRBV28
d_gene: .
CDR3aa: CASSDRENGYTF

v_gene: TRBV3-1/TRBV3-2
d_gene: TRBD1
CDR3aa: CASSQLRGTGGTEAFF

v_gene: TRBV28
d_gene: .
CDR3aa: CASSSQTYGATNEKLFF

v_gene: TRBV19
d_gene: .
CDR3aa: CASSMGQGINQPQHF

v_gene: TRBV5-5
d_gene: TRBD1
CDR3aa: CASSLGTGTNTEAFF

v_gene: TRBV7-2
d_gene: TRBD1
CDR3aa: CASSPRDSNTEAFF

v_gene: TRBV2
d_gene: TRBD2
CDR3aa: CASILGLAGGRTDTQYF

v_gene: TRBV10-1
d_gene: TRBD1
CDR3aa: CASSGLRQGTWGYSNQPQHF

v_gene: TRBV3-1/TRBV3-2
d_gene: .
CDR3aa: CASSRGRGTEAFF

v_gene: TRBV18
d_gene: TRBD1
CDR3aa: CASSPSGTGSIQPQHF